This record covers a single TCR beta chain. Its antigen is currently unknown. A junction boundary mismatches the germline segment, possibly from a read error. The data derive from a study of cytomegalovirus exposure and HLA in healthy donors. Study-wide results and limits: No immune exposure information besides CMV serostatus was available. The study put some 150 TCR beta chains on its list as cytomegalovirus-associated.

The germline V gene encodes CDR1 SSHAT and CDR2 FNYEAQ (reference sequence). This CDR3 contains 15 residues. The donors gave bone marrow, and they were healthy. The PCR was carried out with 60 Vbeta primers and 13 Jbeta primers. Clones were sequenced by immunoSEQ multiplex PCR, and TCRdb holds only the in-frame ones, with some missing. The table includes some 150,000 clones, roughly 81% detected once. The origin of this receptor is a woman aged 18-29 years in good health and CMV-seropositive. V is TRBV7-7 and J is TRBJ2-1, with 7 bases that match TRBD1. The sequenced sample consisted of PBMCs. The CDR3 DNA is TGTGCTAGCAGCTTAGAGGGGGCCTCCTACAATGAGCAGTTCTTC. This sequence encodes CASSLEGASYNEQFF.